This T cell receptor (beta chain) was profiled in a study of blood T cell repertoires in COVID-19. Across the study: Sites in the United States, Italy and Spain provided acute and convalescent COVID-19 samples. Sample material is recorded as cDNA or gDNA derived from T cells, B-cell-depleted T cells, or PBMCs.

Authors' methods: How many nucleated cells were present was estimated from reference gene primer amplification. Sequencing was performed with immunoSEQ multiplex PCR; in TCRdb, only in-frame clones are kept and a portion is missing. The V and J calls and the clone size are those of that table, but D and trimming were determined from the DNA. The table has roughly 80,000 clones, 80% to 85% seen once; the top ten hold 25% to 30%. V was cut by 4 bases and J by 6 bases, with 15 bases left in between. This CDR3 contains 15 residues. Germline V CDR1 and CDR2: SGHAT, FQNNGV. This clonotype originated in a human donor in a cohort sampled during active COVID-19. The rearrangement joins TRBV11-2 to TRBJ2-2; a possible D gene is TRBD2 (5 bases). The sample was peripheral blood. The CDR3 region has the DNA TGTGCCAGCAGCTGGCGCGAGGGATGGGCCGGGGAGCTGTTTTTT. Its protein is CASSWREGWAGELFF.